The rows below give T cell receptor beta chains drawn from one sample of a study of T-cell reconstitution after alpha-beta-depleted transplantation in children. MiXCR, applied by TCRdb to the PCR reads, yields one record per CDR3 protein. The table lists around 180,000 distinct CDR3 sequences, 11% of them singletons. The sample here was PBMCs, taken before TCRalphabeta/CD19-depleted stem cell transplant. The receptors derive from a boy younger than 10 with acute myeloid leukemia, due to receive a stem cell transplant. CDR3s include the opening cysteine and the closing phenylalanine or tryptophan. Each record gives: clone size, J gene, V gene, CDR3 length, D gene, CDR3 protein, CDR3 DNA. The D gene is left open where the match is weak. Size tells how often a clone was seen (once, few, many) or the class of an expanded clone, and some rows leave it out.

abundance: .
j_gene: TRBJ1-3
v_gene: TRBV29-1
len: 14
d_gene: .
CDR3aa: CSVEDWGEGNTIYF
CDR3nt: TGCAGCGTTGAAGATTGGGGGGAGGGAAACACCATATATTTT

abundance: many
j_gene: TRBJ1-1
v_gene: TRBV29-1
len: 12
d_gene: .
CDR3aa: CSVENANTEAFF
CDR3nt: TGCAGCGTTGAAAATGCGAACACTGAAGCTTTCTTT

abundance: many
j_gene: TRBJ1-5
v_gene: TRBV9
len: 14
d_gene: .
CDR3aa: CASSTAAEEQPQHF
CDR3nt: TGTGCCAGCAGCACAGCGGCAGAGGAGCAGCCCCAGCATTTT

abundance: many
j_gene: TRBJ2-4
v_gene: TRBV9
len: 15
d_gene: TRBD1
CDR3aa: CASKPGTGEGNIQYF
CDR3nt: TGTGCCAGCAAACCCGGGACAGGGGAGGGAAACATTCAGTACTTC

abundance: many
j_gene: TRBJ1-5
v_gene: TRBV5-1
len: 13
d_gene: .
CDR3aa: CASSFGGPEPQHF
CDR3nt: TGCGCCAGCAGCTTTGGGGGCCCGGAGCCCCAGCATTTT

abundance: .
j_gene: TRBJ1-4
v_gene: TRBV3-1
len: 14
d_gene: .
CDR3aa: CASSREGVEPKLFF
CDR3nt: TGTGCCAGCAGCCGGGAGGGCGTAGAACCAAAACTGTTTTTT

abundance: few
j_gene: TRBJ2-7
v_gene: TRBV20-1
len: 11
d_gene: .
CDR3aa: CSAREYYEQYF
CDR3nt: TGCAGTGCTAGAGAGTATTACGAGCAGTACTTC

abundance: many
j_gene: TRBJ1-6
v_gene: TRBV5-1
len: 14
d_gene: .
CDR3aa: CASSLIGNNSPLHF
CDR3nt: TGCGCCAGCAGCTTGATCGGGAATAATTCACCCCTCCACTTT

abundance: many
j_gene: TRBJ1-1
v_gene: TRBV7-9
len: 17
d_gene: .
CDR3aa: CASSPSAWGREDTEAFF
CDR3nt: TGTGCCAGCAGCCCCTCGGCGTGGGGGCGCGAGGACACTGAAGCTTTCTTT

abundance: many
j_gene: TRBJ1-2
v_gene: TRBV7-2
len: 17
d_gene: .
CDR3aa: CASSPEGTHVSIYGYTF
CDR3nt: TGTGCCAGCAGCCCGGAGGGGACACACGTCTCCATCTATGGCTACACCTTC

abundance: many
j_gene: TRBJ2-5
v_gene: TRBV7-2
len: 14
d_gene: .
CDR3aa: CASSFGAGQETQYF
CDR3nt: TGTGCCAGCAGCTTCGGAGCGGGCCAAGAGACCCAGTACTTC

abundance: many
j_gene: TRBJ2-5
v_gene: TRBV20-1
len: 14
d_gene: .
CDR3aa: CSARFGDIMETQYF
CDR3nt: TGCAGTGCTAGATTCGGCGACATAATGGAGACCCAGTACTTC

abundance: many
j_gene: TRBJ2-1
v_gene: TRBV20-1
len: 17
d_gene: TRBD2
CDR3aa: CSALIIPGLAETDEQFF
CDR3nt: TGCAGTGCTCTTATTATCCCGGGACTAGCGGAGACCGATGAGCAGTTCTTC

abundance: many
j_gene: TRBJ1-6
v_gene: TRBV4-1
len: 16
d_gene: .
CDR3aa: CASSQGTGNANSPLHF
CDR3nt: TGCGCCAGCAGCCAAGGGACCGGAAATGCGAATTCACCCCTCCACTTT

abundance: many
j_gene: TRBJ2-2
v_gene: TRBV20-1
len: 14
d_gene: TRBD2
CDR3aa: CSAPGPSGTGELFF
CDR3nt: TGCAGTGCTCCCGGCCCTAGCGGGACCGGGGAGCTGTTTTTT

abundance: many
j_gene: TRBJ2-1
v_gene: TRBV27
len: 13
d_gene: .
CDR3aa: CASSLGGINEQFF
CDR3nt: TGTGCCAGCAGTTTAGGTGGCATTAATGAGCAGTTCTTC

abundance: many
j_gene: TRBJ2-1
v_gene: TRBV14
len: 14
d_gene: TRBD2
CDR3aa: CASRNSGRAGEQFF
CDR3nt: TGTGCCAGCAGGAATAGCGGGAGGGCCGGTGAGCAGTTCTTC

abundance: many
j_gene: TRBJ2-3
v_gene: TRBV6-2/TRBV6-3
len: 12
d_gene: .
CDR3aa: CASSYSKDTQYF
CDR3nt: TGTGCCAGCAGTTACTCGAAAGATACGCAGTATTTT

abundance: many
j_gene: TRBJ1-6
v_gene: TRBV20-1
len: 16
d_gene: .
CDR3aa: CSARDWFPQLNSPLHF
CDR3nt: TGCAGTGCTAGAGATTGGTTCCCACAGCTTAATTCACCCCTCCACTTT

abundance: many
j_gene: TRBJ1-1
v_gene: TRBV20-1
len: 13
d_gene: .
CDR3aa: CSARVQGNTEAFF
CDR3nt: TGCAGTGCTAGAGTACAGGGAAACACTGAAGCTTTCTTT

abundance: few
j_gene: TRBJ2-5
v_gene: TRBV7-8
len: 15
d_gene: .
CDR3aa: CASSPEPGSQETQYF
CDR3nt: TGTGCCAGCAGCCCCGAACCGGGTTCCCAAGAGACCCAGTACTTC

abundance: many
j_gene: TRBJ1-2
v_gene: TRBV10-2
len: 11
d_gene: .
CDR3aa: CASFQEGGYTF
CDR3nt: TGCGCCAGCTTCCAGGAAGGAGGCTACACCTTC

abundance: many
j_gene: TRBJ2-2
v_gene: TRBV10-1
len: 15
d_gene: TRBD1
CDR3aa: CASSPGQGGTGELFF
CDR3nt: TGCGCCAGCAGCCCGGGACAGGGGGGTACCGGGGAGCTGTTTTTT

abundance: many
j_gene: TRBJ1-1
v_gene: TRBV12-3/TRBV12-4
len: 14
d_gene: .
CDR3aa: CASLDRGVNTEAFF
CDR3nt: TGTGCCAGCCTTGATAGGGGAGTGAACACTGAAGCTTTCTTT

abundance: many
j_gene: TRBJ2-1
v_gene: TRBV18
len: 19
d_gene: TRBD2
CDR3aa: CASSPYGLAGGPRNNEQFF
CDR3nt: TGTGCCAGCTCACCCTATGGACTAGCGGGAGGGCCCAGAAACAATGAGCAGTTCTTC

abundance: many
j_gene: TRBJ1-4
v_gene: TRBV6-1
len: 14
d_gene: TRBD1
CDR3aa: CASIPGQSYEKLFF
CDR3nt: TGTGCCAGCATTCCGGGACAGTCGTATGAAAAACTGTTTTTT

abundance: .
j_gene: TRBJ2-3
v_gene: TRBV18
len: 17
d_gene: TRBD2
CDR3aa: CASSPIELAGSPDTQYF
CDR3nt: TGTGCCAGCTCACCAATCGAACTAGCGGGAAGCCCAGATACGCAGTATTTT

abundance: many
j_gene: TRBJ2-7
v_gene: TRBV4-1
len: 16
d_gene: TRBD2
CDR3aa: CASSLLAGGKSYEQYF
CDR3nt: TGCGCCAGCAGCTTGTTAGCGGGAGGAAAATCCTACGAGCAGTACTTC